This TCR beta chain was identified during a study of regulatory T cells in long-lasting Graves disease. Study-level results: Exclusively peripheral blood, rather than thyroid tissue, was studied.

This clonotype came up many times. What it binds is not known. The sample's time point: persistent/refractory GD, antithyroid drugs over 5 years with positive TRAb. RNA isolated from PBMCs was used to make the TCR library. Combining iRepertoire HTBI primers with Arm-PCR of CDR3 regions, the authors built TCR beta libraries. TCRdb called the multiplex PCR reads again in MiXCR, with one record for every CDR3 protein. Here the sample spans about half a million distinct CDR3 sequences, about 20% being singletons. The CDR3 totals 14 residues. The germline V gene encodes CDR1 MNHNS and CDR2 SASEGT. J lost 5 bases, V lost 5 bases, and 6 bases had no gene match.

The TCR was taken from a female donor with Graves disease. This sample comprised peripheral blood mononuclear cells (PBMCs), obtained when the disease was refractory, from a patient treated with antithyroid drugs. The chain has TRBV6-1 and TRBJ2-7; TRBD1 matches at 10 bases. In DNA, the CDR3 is TGTGCCAGCAGTACGGGACAGGGGAGGCACGAGCAGTACTTC. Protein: CASSTGQGRHEQYF.